This entry concerns a single T cell receptor (beta chain). Germline CDR1 SGHRS, CDR2 YFSETQ. This CDR3 region has 21 residues. Trimming left V 3 bases short and J 0 bases short, with 29 bases between. These data come from a study of blood T cell repertoires in COVID-19. In terms of age and location, participants ranged from roughly 18 to 95 years and lived in about 25 US areas. TCRdb's table, derived via immunoSEQ multiplex PCR, lists solely in-frame clones and lacks some. The sample records roughly 190,000 clones, about four fifths being singletons. This TCR was recovered from a woman in her thirties who had been exposed to COVID-19. The gene calls are TRBV5-1 and TRBJ2-3; possibly TRBD2 for D (6 bases). The sample was PBMCs or T cells enriched from blood (not recorded which). In DNA form, the CDR3 reads TGCGCCAGCAGCTACCGAGGAGCGGGCCGATCAAACCCTGATAGCACAGATACGCAGTATTTT. Translated, it gives CASSYRGAGRSNPDSTDTQYF.